These T cell receptor beta chains were read from a single sample in a study of blood T cell repertoires in COVID-19. Sequenced by immunoSEQ multiplex PCR; TCRdb stores in-frame clones only, minus some. Altogether approximately 210,000 clones are present, 88% being singletons, with the ten largest covering about 4.4%. Sequencing was done on a sample of peripheral blood. These receptors were obtained from a human donor in a cohort sampled during active COVID-19. The conserved cysteine and the conserved F or W are not part of the CDR3 here. The order of the fields is V gene, J gene, D gene, CDR3 protein. D genes are given only for firm matches.

v_gene: TRBV3-1/TRBV3-2
j_gene: TRBJ1-2
d_gene: TRBD1
CDR3aa: ASSPGTGKVYGYT

v_gene: TRBV6-5
j_gene: TRBJ2-2
d_gene: .
CDR3aa: ASGGFGGELF

v_gene: TRBV20-1
j_gene: TRBJ2-3
d_gene: .
CDR3aa: SASDRMERYTQY

v_gene: TRBV3-1/TRBV3-2
j_gene: TRBJ2-5
d_gene: TRBD2
CDR3aa: ASSRPSGKETQY

v_gene: TRBV21-1
j_gene: TRBJ1-5
d_gene: .
CDR3aa: ASSKAGTDYSNQPQH

v_gene: TRBV5-8
j_gene: TRBJ2-3
d_gene: TRBD2
CDR3aa: ASRLSGGNTDTQY

v_gene: TRBV19
j_gene: TRBJ2-7
d_gene: TRBD2
CDR3aa: ASSRGGSSYEQY

v_gene: TRBV7-2
j_gene: TRBJ2-2
d_gene: .
CDR3aa: ASSLQKNTGELF

v_gene: TRBV6-1
j_gene: TRBJ1-1
d_gene: .
CDR3aa: ASSELQEGPENTEAF

v_gene: TRBV29-1
j_gene: TRBJ1-2
d_gene: .
CDR3aa: SVMGSNYGYT